The sequence of this TCR beta chain was determined in a study of shared clonotypes between healthy human individuals (dated by TCRdb to between 2020 and 2021). For the study in its entirety: Three men and a couple of women, aged 18 to 49 years, made up the cohort. For each donor, CD4 naive and CD4 memory were each run on three plates, CD8 naive on two plates, and CD8 memory on one plate. To estimate repertoire size and how much clonotypes are shared between individuals, the study performed deep sequencing of blood TCR repertoires from about five healthy adults. Different laboratories and diverse techniques were used to prepare libraries and sequence TCR repertoires, to increase sequencing depth and limit assay-specific biases. Leukapheresis yielded between about 0.85 and 10 billion PBMCs per donor. Results the study describes overall, beyond this receptor: Pairwise subsampling indicated that sequencing depth was expected to affect the degree of clonotype sharing among donors. Sharing across several donors was observed for around 4.8% of naive CD4, around 3.5% of naive CD8, 2% to 2.5% of memory CD4, and roughly 0.4% of memory CD8 clonotypes. Estimated clonotype richness was generally larger for naive than for memory subsets. Rarefaction of sorted-subset datasets indicated incomplete sequencing despite the large sequencing depth. Sampling was limited to blood, and TCR repertoires in tissue likely differ from TCR repertoires in blood. Compared with non-shared clonotypes, the clonotypes found in all four sorted-subset donors had higher generation probabilities. Because the study included a small number of donors, the genetic and exposure-history diversity represented was limited.

TCR CDR3 regions were amplified from genomic DNA by multiplex PCR using the deep immunoSEQ assay. Genomic DNA extracted from each cell subset was distributed evenly over all wells of several immunoSEQ 96-well plates, and each plate served as one replicate. For sorted subsets, each replicate PCR was loaded with 150 to 250 ng genomic DNA, equivalent to some 27,000 T cell genomes. The purified libraries were quantified using a Qubit 3.0 fluorometer, sized with a Bioanalyzer 2100, and then quantified again using the KAPA Library Quantification kit. Every immunoSEQ 96-well plate was sequenced on a dedicated single-read 150-cycle Illumina NextSeq 550 flow cell. The published analysis was carried out like this. The immunoSEQ output contained only junctional sequences without quality scores, so filtering could not match that applied to full-length reads. Sequences were annotated with PyIR, a Python wrapper for IgBLAST v1.9, using IMGT germline references to assign V/J genes and CDR3. Reads were removed for weak V/J assignments (E-value above 1e-6), missing CDR3, stop codons, out-of-frame junctions, or ambiguous translated residues. V3J clonotypes were defined as sequences sharing an identical inferred V gene, J gene, and CDR3 amino acid sequence. Percentage overlap between repertoires was computed as shared unique clonotypes divided by the size of the smaller repertoire. Three approaches were used to assess repertoire richness: RTK rarefaction, the Chao1 estimator, and Recon v2.1 estimates of unobserved clonotypes. OLGA was used to compute generation probabilities for all TCRbeta clonotypes that the gDNA method yielded from a handful of donors. TCRdb carries this immuneACCESS record with in-frame sequences only. Its versions omit some clonotypes, under half of them owing to an unresolved V gene in the studies checked, with the rest unexplained. The DNA gave D and trimming, while V, J and clone size come from that table. The sample data list 980,000 or so clones, and about 80% of these were observed just once. The top ten clones comprise roughly 1.5% of the sample.

Inclusive of the bounding cysteine and phenylalanine, the CDR3 is 14 residues long. Only CDR3 DNA is held: 42 bases, read in frame from base 1. Trimming removed 5 bases from V and 4 bases from J, leaving 12 bases between the germline ends. Looking up the germline V gene (reference sequence) yields CDR1 MNHNY and CDR2 SVGAGI. With respect to this clone: This receptor's antigen is unknown. Nothing much larger sits one base from this clone, and base qualities are not available.

Healthy HIV-negative adults with no recently reported acute infections or vaccinations were included as donors. Every donor was a Caucasian adult residing in Nashville, Tennessee, USA. CD4+ T cells were enriched by magnetic negative selection; naive cells were then positively selected on CD45RA, and the negative fraction formed the memory subset. After blood collection by leukapheresis, PBMCs were isolated using Ficoll-Histopaque density gradient centrifugation and then cryopreserved in the vapor phase of liquid nitrogen. Analytical flow cytometry was used to check the purity and quantity of every magnetically sorted T cell population. Genomic DNA was isolated from each sorted fraction and quantified by UV absorbance on a Nanodrop 2000c.

The sequence was collected from a man aged 18 to 29 in good health. The rearrangement combines TRBV6-6 with TRBJ2-1; the D assignment is uncertain and may be TRBD1 or TRBD2, with 5 bases supporting each. Sequenced sample: memory CD4+ T cells sorted from blood. Taken with the paper, the label for cell subset or site translates to: CD45RA-negative fraction. The CDR3 region: CASSTGTTYNEQFF. The base sequence is TGTGCCAGCAGTACCGGGACCACATACAATGAGCAGTTCTTC.